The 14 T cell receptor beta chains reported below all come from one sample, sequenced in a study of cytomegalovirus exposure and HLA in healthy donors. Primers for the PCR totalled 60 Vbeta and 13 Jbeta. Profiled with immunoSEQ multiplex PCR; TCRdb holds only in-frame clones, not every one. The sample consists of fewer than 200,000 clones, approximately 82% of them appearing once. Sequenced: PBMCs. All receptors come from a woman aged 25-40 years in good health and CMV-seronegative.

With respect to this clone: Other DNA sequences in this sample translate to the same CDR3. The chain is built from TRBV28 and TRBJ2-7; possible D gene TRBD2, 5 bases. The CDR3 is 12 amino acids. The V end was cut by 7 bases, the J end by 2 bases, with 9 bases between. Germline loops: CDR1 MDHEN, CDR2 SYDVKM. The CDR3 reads CASIGSTYEQYF. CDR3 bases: TGTGCCAGCATTGGGAGCACCTACGAGCAGTACTTC.

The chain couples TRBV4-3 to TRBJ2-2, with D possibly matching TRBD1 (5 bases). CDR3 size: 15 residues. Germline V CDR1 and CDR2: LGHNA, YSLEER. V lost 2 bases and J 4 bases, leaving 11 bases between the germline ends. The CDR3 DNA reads TGCGCCAGCAGCCAACTCGACAGAACCACCGGGGAGCTGTTTTTT. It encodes CASSQLDRTTGELFF.

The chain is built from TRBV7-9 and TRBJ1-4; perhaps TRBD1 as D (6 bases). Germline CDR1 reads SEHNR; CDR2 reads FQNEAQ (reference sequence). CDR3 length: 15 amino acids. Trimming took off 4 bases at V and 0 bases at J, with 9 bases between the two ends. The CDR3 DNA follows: TGTGCCAGCAGCTCGGGACATGCAACTAATGAAAAACTGTTTTTT. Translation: CASSSGHATNEKLFF.

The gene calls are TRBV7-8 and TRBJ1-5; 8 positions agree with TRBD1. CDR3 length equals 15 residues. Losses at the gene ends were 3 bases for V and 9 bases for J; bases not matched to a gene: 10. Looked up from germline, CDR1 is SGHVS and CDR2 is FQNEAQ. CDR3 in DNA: TGTGCCAGCAGCTTCGTGACAGGGGCCGAGGGGCCCCAGCATTTT. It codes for CASSFVTGAEGPQHF.

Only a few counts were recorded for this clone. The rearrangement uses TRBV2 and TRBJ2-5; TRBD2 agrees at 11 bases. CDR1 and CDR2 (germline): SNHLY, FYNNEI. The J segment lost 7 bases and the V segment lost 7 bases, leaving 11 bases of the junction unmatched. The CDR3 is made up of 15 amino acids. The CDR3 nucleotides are TGTGCCAGCATAGGGACTAGCGGTAGTTTTAGGACCCAGTACTTC. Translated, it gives CASIGTSGSFRTQYF.

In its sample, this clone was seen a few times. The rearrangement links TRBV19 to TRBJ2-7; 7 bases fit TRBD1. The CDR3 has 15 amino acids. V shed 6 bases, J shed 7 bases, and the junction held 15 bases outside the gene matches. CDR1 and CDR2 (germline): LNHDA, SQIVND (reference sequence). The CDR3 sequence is CASRALGTELKEQYF. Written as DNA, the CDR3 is TGTGCCAGTAGGGCCCTCGGGACAGAATTAAAGGAGCAGTACTTC.

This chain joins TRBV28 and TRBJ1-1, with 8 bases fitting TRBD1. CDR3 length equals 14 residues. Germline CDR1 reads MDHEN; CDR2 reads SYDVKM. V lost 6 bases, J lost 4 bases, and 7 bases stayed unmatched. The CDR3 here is CASSPGQGVTEAFF. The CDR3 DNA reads TGTGCCAGCAGCCCAGGACAGGGCGTCACTGAAGCTTTCTTT.

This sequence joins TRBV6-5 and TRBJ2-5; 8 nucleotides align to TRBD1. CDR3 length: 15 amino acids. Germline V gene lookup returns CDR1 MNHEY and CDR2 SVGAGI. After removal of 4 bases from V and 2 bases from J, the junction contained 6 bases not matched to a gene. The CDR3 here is CASSSQGQGQETQYF. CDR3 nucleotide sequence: TGTGCCAGCAGTTCCCAAGGACAGGGACAAGAGACCCAGTACTTC.

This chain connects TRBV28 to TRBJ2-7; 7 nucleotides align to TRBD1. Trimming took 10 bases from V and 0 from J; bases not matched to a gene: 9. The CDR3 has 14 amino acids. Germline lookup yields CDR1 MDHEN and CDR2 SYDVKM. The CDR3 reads CATETGISSYEQYF. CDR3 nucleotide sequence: TGTGCCACCGAGACAGGGATAAGCTCCTACGAGCAGTACTTC.

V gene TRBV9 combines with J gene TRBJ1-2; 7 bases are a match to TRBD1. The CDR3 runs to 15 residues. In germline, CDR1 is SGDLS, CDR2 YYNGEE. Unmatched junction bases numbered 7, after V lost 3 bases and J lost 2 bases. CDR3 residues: CASSGTDRHNYGYTF. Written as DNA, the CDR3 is TGTGCCAGCAGCGGGACGGACAGGCACAACTATGGCTACACCTTC.

CDR3 loop: CASSQDGRASYNEQFF. The CDR3 DNA is TGCGCCAGCAGCCAGGACGGGAGGGCCTCCTACAATGAGCAGTTCTTC. This chain links TRBV4-3 with TRBJ2-1; 8 bases are shared with TRBD2. V trimming: 3 bases; J trimming: 0 bases; junction bases outside the gene matches: 4. The CDR3 spans 16 residues. In germline, CDR1 is LGHNA, CDR2 YSLEER.

CDR3 sequence: CSVGQVNQPQHF. As DNA, the CDR3 is TGCAGCGTCGGACAAGTCAATCAGCCCCAGCATTTT. This chain connects TRBV29-1 to TRBJ1-5; possible D gene TRBD1, 5 bases. V gave up 6 bases and J gave up 3 bases, with 9 bases separating them. The CDR3 totals 12 residues. The germline CDR1 and CDR2 sequences are SQVTM and ANQGSEA.

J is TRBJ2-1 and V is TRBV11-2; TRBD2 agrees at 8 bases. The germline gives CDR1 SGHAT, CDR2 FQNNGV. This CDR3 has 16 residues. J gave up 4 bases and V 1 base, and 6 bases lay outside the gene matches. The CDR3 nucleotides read TGTGCCAGCAGCTTAGTAAGCGGGGGCCCTTACAATGAGCAGTTCTTC. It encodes CASSLVSGGPYNEQFF.

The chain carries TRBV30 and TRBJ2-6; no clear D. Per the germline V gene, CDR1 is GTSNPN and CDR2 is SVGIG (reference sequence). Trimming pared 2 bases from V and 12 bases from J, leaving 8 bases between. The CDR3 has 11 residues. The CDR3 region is CAWSSPRVLTF. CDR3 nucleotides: TGTGCCTGGAGTTCCCCTCGCGTCCTGACTTTC.